The rows below give T cell receptor beta chains drawn from one sample of a study of blood T cell repertoires in COVID-19. The protocol was immunoSEQ multiplex PCR, while the TCRdb copy is restricted to in-frame clones and leaves out a portion. The sample has hundreds of thousands of clones, about 87% seen once. The sample comprised peripheral blood. These receptors originate from a woman aged 45-65 years with COVID-19, enrolled during active disease. CDR3s include the opening cysteine and the closing phenylalanine or tryptophan. The order of the fields is V gene, clone size, J gene, D gene, CDR3 protein, CDR3 DNA. A D gene is named only where the DNA matches it firmly. Only part of the rows carry a size: once, few, many, or a class if the clone is expanded.

V gene: TRBV19; clone size: NA; J gene: TRBJ2-3; D gene: TRBD2; CDR3 protein: CASSVLAGREYF; CDR3 DNA: TGTGCCAGTAGTGTTTTAGCGGGCAGAGAGTATTTT
V gene: TRBV7-9; clone size: once; J gene: TRBJ1-5; D gene: NA; CDR3 protein: CASSLGVAQPQHF; CDR3 DNA: TGTGCCAGCAGCTTAGGAGTCGCTCAGCCCCAGCATTTT
V gene: TRBV6-5; clone size: once; J gene: TRBJ1-6; D gene: NA; CDR3 protein: CASSIAGASSPLHF; CDR3 DNA: TGTGCCAGCAGTATCGCGGGGGCAAGTTCACCCCTCCACTTT
V gene: TRBV11-2; clone size: once; J gene: TRBJ2-1; D gene: NA; CDR3 protein: CASSLGSLNEQFF; CDR3 DNA: TGTGCCAGCAGCTTAGGTTCCCTCAATGAGCAGTTCTTC
V gene: TRBV6-5; clone size: NA; J gene: TRBJ2-1; D gene: TRBD2; CDR3 protein: CASSRTGTNNEQFF; CDR3 DNA: TGTGCCAGCAGCAGAACCGGGACTAACAATGAGCAGTTCTTC
V gene: TRBV5-1; clone size: NA; J gene: TRBJ1-1; D gene: TRBD1; CDR3 protein: CASSWGQGTAGTEAFF; CDR3 DNA: TGCGCCAGCAGCTGGGGACAGGGGACGGCGGGAACTGAAGCTTTCTTT
V gene: TRBV7-8; clone size: NA; J gene: TRBJ1-2; D gene: TRBD1; CDR3 protein: CASSLGRTGSFYGYTF; CDR3 DNA: TGTGCCAGCAGCTTAGGAAGGACAGGTTCTTTCTATGGCTACACCTTC
V gene: TRBV4-1; clone size: NA; J gene: TRBJ2-4; D gene: NA; CDR3 protein: CASSQSGSMYIQYF; CDR3 DNA: TGCGCCAGCAGCCAATCCGGGAGTATGTACATTCAGTACTTC
V gene: TRBV18; clone size: few; J gene: TRBJ1-5; D gene: TRBD1; CDR3 protein: CASSQSKGQGIPQHF; CDR3 DNA: TGTGCCAGCTCACAATCAAAGGGACAGGGGATTCCCCAGCATTTT
V gene: TRBV7-2; clone size: NA; J gene: TRBJ1-5; D gene: NA; CDR3 protein: CASSSSAGGSQPQHF; CDR3 DNA: TGTGCCAGCAGCTCGTCAGCGGGGGGCAGTCAGCCCCAGCATTTT